This T cell receptor (beta chain) originates from a study of blood T cell repertoires in COVID-19. The wider study: From the United States, Italy and Spain came samples of acute and convalescent COVID-19. Sources were T cells, B-cell-depleted T cells, or PBMCs; the material itself was cDNA or gDNA.

This CDR3 has 14 amino acids. CDR1 and CDR2 from the germline V gene are MRHNA and SNTAGT. V was pared by 4 bases and J by 1 base, with 9 bases between. Methods used by the authors: How many nucleated cells were present was estimated from reference gene primer amplification. Repertoires were generated with immunoSEQ multiplex PCR, while TCRdb's copy carries only in-frame clones and drops some. Clone size and the V and J calls come from that table; the DNA yielded D and trimming. The table records tens of thousands of clones, 60% to 80% of them present only once. This sequence originates from a human donor with active or convalescent COVID-19. The donor label of this sample is uncertain. Sequencing was done on a sample of peripheral blood. The V gene is TRBV6-4, the J gene TRBJ2-3; D unclear. The CDR3 DNA reads as TGTGCCAGCAGTGGAACGCCAGGCACAGATACGCAGTATTTT. Amino acid sequence: CASSGTPGTDTQYF.